Listed below are T cell receptor beta chains from one sample, sequenced in a study of Ad26.COV2.S vaccination and SARS-CoV-2 variants. Measured with immunoSEQ multiplex PCR; TCRdb has only the in-frame clones, and not every one. This sample has 200,000 to 250,000 clones, with roughly 88% found just once. The specimen comprised peripheral blood, sampled in a trial of Ad26.COV2.S vaccine versus placebo. All receptors come from a person aged 18-65 years who received the Ad26.COV2.S COVID-19 vaccine or a placebo. Both conserved end residues are part of each CDR3. D genes are given only for firm matches. Some rows have no size entry. The others give once, few or many, or a class for an expanded clone.

d_call	v_call	j_call	clone_size	cdr3_nt	cdr3_aa
.	TRBV3-1/TRBV3-2	TRBJ2-7	once	TGTGCCAGCAGCCAAGATGGGGTCAGGGTAGGGGAGCAGTACTTC	CASSQDGVRVGEQYF
TRBD1	TRBV2	TRBJ1-5	few	TGTGCCAGCAGCAGCGGGACAGATAGCAATCAGCCCCAGCATTTT	CASSSGTDSNQPQHF
.	TRBV18	TRBJ1-4	.	TGTGCCAGCTCACCGGTTAATGAAAAACTGTTTTTT	CASSPVNEKLFF
.	TRBV11-2	TRBJ2-5	.	TGTGCCAGCAGCTTAGATCTGTGGGAGCAAGAGACCCAGTACTTC	CASSLDLWEQETQYF
.	TRBV5-1	TRBJ2-7	.	TGCGCCAGCAGCCGATGGTCGGGGGACGAGCAGTACTTC	CASSRWSGDEQYF
.	TRBV6-5	TRBJ1-2	.	TGTGCCAGCAACTCCCGCGCTGATAACTATGGCTACACCTTC	CASNSRADNYGYTF
.	TRBV7-2	TRBJ2-3	.	TGTGCCAGCAGACGGGTACCCACAGATACGCAGTATTTT	CASRRVPTDTQYF
TRBD1	TRBV9	TRBJ1-2	.	TGTGCCAGCCGAGGCGAGGGGGCGAACTATGGCTACACCTTC	CASRGEGANYGYTF
.	TRBV11-2	TRBJ1-1	.	TGTGCCAGCAGCTCCCCGTGGCAGGGCGGGCCGAACACTGAAGCTTTCTTT	CASSSPWQGGPNTEAFF
.	TRBV2	TRBJ1-3	.	TGTGCCAGCAGTGACCCGACCAGTAAGACATCTGGAAACACCATATATTTT	CASSDPTSKTSGNTIYF
.	TRBV21-1	TRBJ1-6	.	TGTGCCAGCAGCAAACTTTTGGCCCGCGGCTGTTCAAGACCCCTCCACTTT	CASSKLLARGCSRPLHF
.	TRBV7-2	TRBJ2-2	.	TGTGCCAGCAGCGTCCTAAAAGGGGAAGGGGAGCTGTTTTTT	CASSVLKGEGELFF
TRBD1	TRBV9	TRBJ2-5	.	TGTGCCAGCAGCGTAGATACAGGGGGCGCGATGAAAGAGACCCAGTACTTC	CASSVDTGGAMKETQYF
TRBD1	TRBV6-5	TRBJ1-2	.	TGTGCCAGCAGAACACAGGGGGCGAGCGGCTACACCTTC	CASRTQGASGYTF
.	TRBV27	TRBJ1-5	.	TGTGCCAGCAGTTTCGGGGCAAATCAGCCCCAGCATTTT	CASSFGANQPQHF
TRBD1	TRBV24-1	TRBJ2-1	.	TGTGCCACCAGTGATTCCTGGCCCAATCTGGACAGGGGGGAGCAGTTCTTC	CATSDSWPNLDRGEQFF
TRBD1	TRBV19	TRBJ1-5	.	TGTGCCAGTAGTTTCGGGACAGGGAGAGGGCCCCAGCATTTT	CASSFGTGRGPQHF
.	TRBV10-3	TRBJ1-5	.	TGTGCCATCAGTGAGTTACAGGGAGTATCCAATCAGCCCCAGCATTTT	CAISELQGVSNQPQHF
TRBD1	TRBV5-1	TRBJ1-4	once	TGCGCCAGCAGCTTGGGAGGGGGCCATGAAAAACTGTTTTTT	CASSLGGGHEKLFF
.	TRBV5-1	TRBJ2-7	.	TGCGCCAGCAGCCAAAGGGCCGCCGAGGGGGAGCAGTACTTC	CASSQRAAEGEQYF
.	TRBV28	TRBJ1-5	.	TGTGCCAGCTTCGCCGTCGGGGACGGACTGTATCATCAGCCCCAGCATTTT	CASFAVGDGLYHQPQHF
.	TRBV28	TRBJ2-7	.	TGTGCCAGCAGTTTATTTACTTTCTACGAGCAGTACTTC	CASSLFTFYEQYF
.	TRBV6-2/TRBV6-3	TRBJ2-7	.	TGTGCCAGCAGTTATGACAGAAGGGACGAGCAGTACTTC	CASSYDRRDEQYF
TRBD2	TRBV19	TRBJ2-1	.	TGTGCCAGTAGTATCGGGACTAGCGGGCTCCTCTACAATGAGCAGTTCTTC	CASSIGTSGLLYNEQFF
.	TRBV5-4	TRBJ1-1	.	TGTGCCAGCAGCTTGGGTGGGACCACTGAAGCTTTCTTT	CASSLGGTTEAFF
TRBD1	TRBV3-1/TRBV3-2	TRBJ2-3	.	TGTGCCAGCAGCCAAACCCGGGACAGGGGTGGAGATACGCAGTATTTT	CASSQTRDRGGDTQYF
.	TRBV5-1	TRBJ1-2	.	TGCGCCAGCAGCGGAGAGGTGGGGGGCTACACCTTC	CASSGEVGGYTF
.	TRBV28	TRBJ1-4	.	TGTGCCGCCCTTGGGCCCCGGGGTGAAAAACTGTTTTTT	CAALGPRGEKLFF
.	TRBV3-1/TRBV3-2	TRBJ2-5	.	TGTGCCAGCGGGGGGGCAGAGACCCAGTACTTC	CASGGAETQYF
TRBD1	TRBV15	TRBJ2-7	.	TGTGCCACCAGCAGTGGGACAGAACCCTACGAGCAGTACTTC	CATSSGTEPYEQYF
TRBD1	TRBV5-6	TRBJ2-7	.	TGTGCCAGCAGCAAGCCGGGACAGCCCTACGAGCAGTACTTC	CASSKPGQPYEQYF
.	TRBV6-5	TRBJ2-7	.	TGTGCCAGCAGTCCTAGAGAAGGGATCTCCTACGAGCAGTACTTC	CASSPREGISYEQYF
.	TRBV6-6	TRBJ1-3	.	TGTGCCAGCAGCTCCAGGGTTTCAGGAAACACCATATATTTT	CASSSRVSGNTIYF
.	TRBV24-1	TRBJ2-3	.	TGTGCCACCAGTGACCCATTACAGGGAATGGATACAGATACGCAGTATTTT	CATSDPLQGMDTDTQYF
.	TRBV6-4	TRBJ2-1	.	TGTGCCAGCAGTGTGTCAGGGAGAAATGAGCAGTTCTTC	CASSVSGRNEQFF
.	TRBV2	TRBJ1-3	.	TGTGCCAGCAAGTATCAACCGATCTCTGGAAACACCATATATTTT	CASKYQPISGNTIYF
TRBD2	TRBV28	TRBJ2-5	once	TGTGCCAGCAGTTTACCTTACCTCAGGGGCAGAGGGACTAGCGGGCAAGAGACCCAGTACTTC	CASSLPYLRGRGTSGQETQYF
.	TRBV21-1	TRBJ2-6	.	TGTGCCAGCAGCAAAAAGGAAACAGGCTCTGGGGCCAACGTCCTGACTTTC	CASSKKETGSGANVLTF
.	TRBV30	TRBJ1-2	.	TGTGCCTGGAAAATCTCTTATGGCTACACCTTC	CAWKISYGYTF
TRBD1	TRBV10-3	TRBJ1-1	.	TGTGCCATCAGTCGGGACAGCATGAACACTGAAGCTTTCTTT	CAISRDSMNTEAFF
.	TRBV7-2	TRBJ1-2	once	TGTGCCAGCACCGCAGGGGAATATGGCTACACCTTC	CASTAGEYGYTF
TRBD2	TRBV6-2/TRBV6-3	TRBJ2-7	.	TGTGCCAGCAGTGGACTAGCGGGATTCTACGAGCAGTACTTC	CASSGLAGFYEQYF
TRBD2	TRBV12-5	TRBJ2-5	.	TGTGCTAGTGGTCCCGGACTAGCGGGAGTAAGCCAAGAGACCCAGTACTTC	CASGPGLAGVSQETQYF